This T cell receptor (beta chain) appears in the sequencing data of a study of CD8+ T cells in alopecia areata. Study findings and constraints: Scalp clonality, along with expanded CD8+ clones among the top 100, was significantly decreased by tofacitinib.

The treatment was: oral pan-JAK inhibitor, 5-10 mg twice daily. Following extraction, RNA underwent reverse transcription to cDNA, which served as the sequencing template. Here immunoSEQ multiplex PCR was the method, and the copy in TCRdb shows in-frame clones only, minus some. Counted here are 150,000 to 200,000 clones, less than 80% occurring once; the ten biggest clones make up approximately 15%. Per the germline V gene, CDR1 is SGHAT and CDR2 is FQNNGV. With 5 bases removed from V and 9 bases from J, the gap between germline ends came to 5 bases. CDR3 length: 11 amino acids. Concerning this clone: Its antigen is unidentified.

The chain joins TRBV11-2 to TRBJ1-6, with D perhaps TRBD1 (5 bases). This clonotype originated in a human donor with alopecia areata. The sample in question was CD4+ T cells sorted from blood, obtained at week 24, from a patient treated with tofacitinib. The CDR3 DNA sequence: TGTGCCAGCAGCCAGGGTTCACCCCTCCACTTT. The encoded protein is CASSQGSPLHF.